Listed below are T cell receptor beta chains from one sample, sequenced in a study of blood T cells in healthy people across ages. TCRdb reprocessed the 5' RACE reads via MiXCR and lists one record per CDR3 protein. This table has around 1,100,000 distinct CDR3 sequences, roughly two fifths appearing once. Sequences were obtained from blood. All receptors derive from a man between 18 and 29 years old in good health. The CDR3 runs from the conserved cysteine through the conserved F or W. Fields, in order: CDR3 length, D gene, J gene, clone size, V gene, CDR3 DNA, CDR3 protein. A D gene is named only where the DNA matches it firmly. Some rows mark clone size as missing; the rest say once, few, many or name a class of expanded clone.

16	TRBD2	TRBJ2-7	-	TRBV20-1	TGCAGTGCCTCCTCCGGGTGGCTAGCGGGGTCCTACGAGCAGTACTTC	CSASSGWLAGSYEQYF
17	TRBD1	TRBJ2-2	-	TRBV12-5	TGTGCTAGTGGGGAAACACAGGGGAAAACTGGGACCGGGGAGCTGTTTTTT	CASGETQGKTGTGELFF
15	-	TRBJ2-3	few	TRBV3-1	TGTGCCAGCAGCCAGACACGGACTGCGGGAGATACGCAGTATTTT	CASSQTRTAGDTQYF
10	-	TRBJ1-1	many	TRBV29-1	TGCAGCGTTGTTTTAGGGGCTGCTTTCTTT	CSVVLGAAFF
14	-	TRBJ2-5	few	TRBV20-1	TGCAGTATCCCCGAGGGGGACTTTAAAGGGACCCAGTACTTC	CSIPEGDFKGTQYF
14	-	TRBJ2-5	-	TRBV5-1	TGCGCCAGCAGCCCGGCAGGCGGACAAGAGACCCAGTACTTC	CASSPAGGQETQYF
13	-	TRBJ2-3	-	TRBV6-2/TRBV6-3	TGTGCCAGCAGAACCCTTTGGTGGAATACGCAGTATTTT	CASRTLWWNTQYF
16	TRBD2	TRBJ2-1	few	TRBV11-3	TGTGCCAGCAGCCCCGAAGGGACTAGTACGAGCGATGAGCAGTTCTTC	CASSPEGTSTSDEQFF
15	TRBD1	TRBJ1-1	few	TRBV6-5	TGTGCCAGCAGTTACTCGAGGACAGGGGGCACTGAAGCTTTCTTT	CASSYSRTGGTEAFF
12	-	TRBJ2-5	many	TRBV20-1	TGCAGTGCTAGACAGAGACAAGAGACCCAGTACTTC	CSARQRQETQYF
14	-	TRBJ1-2	-	TRBV20-1	TGCAGTGCTTTCAATCAGGGAAGAAACTATGGTTACACCTTC	CSAFNQGRNYGYTF
15	TRBD1	TRBJ2-5	few	TRBV12-3/TRBV12-4	TGTGCCAGCACCCTCGGGACAGGAGCTACCGGGACCCAGTACTTC	CASTLGTGATGTQYF
13	-	TRBJ1-1	-	TRBV9	TGTGCCAGCAGCGGAGCTATGGGCGCTGAAGCTTTCTTT	CASSGAMGAEAFF
13	-	TRBJ1-2	-	TRBV9	TGTGCCAGCAGCGCTTGGACAGATGATGGCCACACCTTC	CASSAWTDDGHTF
14	-	TRBJ1-1	many	TRBV20-1	TGCAGTGGTCGGGCTTCTACTGCGGACACTGAAGCTTTCTTT	CSGRASTADTEAFF
17	-	TRBJ2-3	-	TRBV7-3	TGTGCCAGCAGCTTAATGGGGACGGGTACTAGCACAGATACGCAGTATTTT	CASSLMGTGTSTDTQYF
15	TRBD1	TRBJ2-1	few	TRBV9	TGTGCCAGCAGCGTAGGACAGGGCCTGTACAATGAGCAGTTCTTC	CASSVGQGLYNEQFF
10	-	TRBJ2-3	-	TRBV27	TGTGCCCAAGGGACAGATACGCAGTATTTT	CAQGTDTQYF
14	TRBD2	TRBJ2-7	-	TRBV11-2	TGTGCCGGCAGCGATAGCGGGCGATACTACGAGCAGTACTTC	CAGSDSGRYYEQYF
14	-	TRBJ2-7	-	TRBV27	TGTGCCAGCAGTGTAAGGGGCTCGGTATACGAGCAGTACTTC	CASSVRGSVYEQYF
15	-	TRBJ1-4	-	TRBV18	TGTGCCAGCTCACCAAGGGGCGCGGGGGATGAAAAACTGTTTTTT	CASSPRGAGDEKLFF
16	TRBD1	TRBJ1-2	-	TRBV3-1	TGTGCCAGCAGCCAAGTTCGGTCCTGGGACAGGGCGGGCTACACCTTC	CASSQVRSWDRAGYTF
17	TRBD2	TRBJ2-3	few	TRBV9	TGTGCCAGCAGCGTAGGGGTTAGCGGGGATCGCACAGATACGCAGTATTTT	CASSVGVSGDRTDTQYF